What follows are 23 T cell receptor beta chains derived from one specimen sequenced in a study of spatial heterogeneity in lung cancer. TCRdb fed the 5' RACE reads into MiXCR, producing one record per CDR3 protein. The table lists more than 8,000 distinct CDR3 sequences, about 5% of them singletons. Regarding time point: sample taken at primary tumor resection. Unsorted whole RNA of tumor, nontumor lung or frozen PBMC was sequenced. The source was PBMCs, collected at surgery. These receptors were collected from a male donor with early-stage non-small cell lung cancer.

In its sample, this clonotype was seen many times. The chain carries TRBV28 and TRBJ2-7; D call uncertain. The CDR3 runs to 11 residues. V lost 5 bases and J 4 bases, leaving 6 bases between the germline ends. Looked up from germline, CDR1 is MDHEN and CDR2 is SYDVKM. CDR3 protein: CASSASYEQYF. Written as DNA, the CDR3 is TGTGCCAGCAGTGCTTCTTACGAGCAGTACTTC.

Many counts were recorded for this clonotype. The chain has TRBV20-1 and TRBJ2-3, with 9 bases aligning to TRBD2. The CDR3 covers 14 residues. The V segment lost 5 bases and the J segment 4 bases; nucleotides outside the gene matches: 7. CDR1 and CDR2 from the germline V gene are DFQATT and SNEGSKA (reference sequence). CDR3 in DNA: TGCAGTGCTTCCGCGGGGGGGCCGTCAGATACGCAGTATTTT. Protein product: CSASAGGPSDTQYF.

This clonotype was counted many times. This chain connects TRBV4-2 to TRBJ1-4; perhaps TRBD1 as D (6 bases). The germline V and J ends were trimmed by 6 bases and 7 bases, with 18 bases remaining between them. This CDR3 is 15 amino acids long. Germline values: CDR1 LGHNA, CDR2 YNFKEQ. CDR3 sequence: CASRLYRVESEKLFF. The CDR3 DNA reads as TGTGCCAGCAGACTTTACAGGGTAGAAAGTGAAAAACTGTTTTTT.

Many counts were recorded for this clonotype. The rearrangement uses TRBV7-8 and TRBJ1-2; D is unresolved. This CDR3 contains 13 residues. V lost 2 bases, J lost 4 bases, and 8 bases lay in between. Germline loops: CDR1 SGHVS, CDR2 FQNEAQ. The CDR3 loop is CASSLTESYGYTF. CDR3 nucleotides: TGTGCCAGCAGCTTAACAGAGAGCTATGGCTACACCTTC.

This clonotype was detected a few times. This chain uses TRBV29-1 with TRBJ2-1; D is possibly TRBD2 (6 bases). The CDR3 contains 13 residues. Per the germline V gene, CDR1 is SQVTM and CDR2 is ANQGSEA. The V end was cut by 6 bases, the J end by 3 bases, with 12 bases between. CDR3 region: CSVRDGGYNEQFF. CDR3 nucleotides: TGCAGCGTCCGGGACGGGGGCTACAATGAGCAGTTCTTC.

The genes are TRBV2 and TRBJ1-5; D remains unclear. V was clipped by 5 bases and J by 0 bases, with 8 bases between them. CDR3 length equals 14 residues. Germline V gene sequence: CDR1 SNHLY, CDR2 FYNNEI. CDR3 loop: CASSRSGSNQPQHF. The CDR3 bases are TGTGCCAGCAGTAGATCGGGTAGCAATCAGCCCCAGCATTTT.

This clonotype has a count of ten or more. The chain uses TRBV20-1 and TRBJ1-2; D is possibly TRBD1 (6 bases). The CDR3 runs 13 residues. Germline V gene data show CDR1 as DFQATT and CDR2 as SNEGSKA (reference sequence). V lost 3 bases, J lost 8 bases, and 16 bases lay in between. CDR3 protein: CSASQGLAIGYTF. The CDR3 region has the DNA TGCAGTGCTAGTCAGGGGTTGGCTATCGGCTACACCTTC.

This clonotype was counted only a few times. CDR3 DNA sequence: TGCAGTGCTAGTTTGCGGCTAGCTAGGGATGAGCAGTTCTTC. Its translation is CSASLRLARDEQFF. V usage is TRBV20-1 and J usage is TRBJ2-1; perhaps TRBD2 as D (5 bases). Trimming removed 3 bases at V and 8 bases at J, with 17 bases between. The germline CDR1 and CDR2 sequences are DFQATT and SNEGSKA (reference sequence). This CDR3 is built from 14 residues.

This clonotype is medium-sized within its sample. V and J are TRBV7-2 and TRBJ2-5; perhaps TRBD2 as D (5 bases). Germline V gives CDR1 SGHTA, CDR2 FQGNSA. The length of the CDR3 is 13 residues. Trimming took 7 bases from V and 2 from J, leaving 11 bases between them. CDR3 DNA sequence: TGTGCCAGCACCAGCCGGGATCAAGAGACCCAGTACTTC. This encodes CASTSRDQETQYF.

The sample holds many counts of this clonotype. This chain connects TRBV14 to TRBJ2-5; 12 bases fit TRBD2. Germline CDR1 is SGHDN and CDR2 is FVKESK. This CDR3 region has 16 residues. V shed 3 bases, J shed 5 bases, and the junction held 7 bases outside the gene matches. This chain's CDR3 is CASSQGRLAGVETQYF. The CDR3 DNA reads TGTGCCAGCAGCCAGGGGAGACTAGCGGGGGTTGAGACCCAGTACTTC. The full variable domain, its missing parts supplied by reference TRBV14 and TRBJ2-5, is EAGVTQFPSHSVIEKGQTVTLRCDPISGHDNLYWYRRVMGKEIKFLLHFVKESKQDESGMPNNRFLAERTGGTYSTLKVQPAELEDSGVYFCASSQGRLAGVETQYFGPGTRLLVL.

This clonotype showed up many times. CDR3 amino acids: CASSSGGGVNEQFF. The CDR3 DNA follows: TGTGCCAGCAGTAGCGGGGGTGGGGTCAATGAGCAGTTCTTC. The chain carries TRBV12-3 or TRBV12-4 and TRBJ2-1; 8 nucleotides match TRBD2. Losses at the gene ends were 5 bases for V and 6 bases for J; bases not matched to a gene: 6. There are 14 residues in the CDR3.

This clonotype was seen at least ten times. The chain carries TRBV7-2 and TRBJ2-7; no firm D call. With 3 bases removed from V and 6 bases from J, the gap between germline ends came to 12 bases. CDR1 is SGHTA and CDR2 is FQGNSA in the germline V gene. The CDR3 has 13 amino acids. This CDR3 is CASSFEISVEQYF. In DNA form, the CDR3 reads TGTGCCAGCAGCTTTGAAATCTCAGTCGAGCAGTACTTC.

This clonotype qualifies as medium-sized. This chain links TRBV12-3 or TRBV12-4 with TRBJ2-7, with TRBD2 matching over 10 bases. The CDR3 totals 15 residues. With 3 bases clipped from V and 4 bases from J, the junction kept 6 bases outside the gene matches. The CDR3 here is CASSFQAGGIYEQYF. CDR3 nucleotide sequence: TGTGCCAGCAGTTTTCAAGCGGGAGGGATATACGAGCAGTACTTC.

This clonotype occurred many times. The chain carries TRBV28 and TRBJ2-2; 9 bases match TRBD1. Germline CDR1 is MDHEN and CDR2 is SYDVKM. The CDR3 is 17 residues long. V trimming: 6 bases; J trimming: 3 bases; junction bases outside the gene matches: 11. This CDR3 is CASRSLSDRGYTGELFF. CDR3 bases: TGTGCCAGCAGGTCCCTCTCGGACAGGGGATACACCGGGGAGCTGTTTTTT.

This clonotype is deemed medium-sized. J is TRBJ2-4 and V is TRBV7-6; the D gene is possibly TRBD1 (5 bases). The germline CDR1 and CDR2 sequences are SGHVS and FNYEAQ. V lost 1 base to trimming and J lost 9 bases, with 13 bases between them. CDR3 size: 14 residues. The DNA of the CDR3 is TGTGCCAGCAGCTTAGTCACTCAGGGTACCATTCAGTACTTC. The encoded protein is CASSLVTQGTIQYF.

This clonotype was seen repeatedly, ten times or more. The chain uses TRBV4-3 and TRBJ1-6; possibly TRBD1 for D (6 bases). The CDR3 runs to 16 residues. The germline V and J ends were trimmed by 4 bases and 9 bases, with 19 bases remaining between them. The germline V gene has CDR1 LGHNA and CDR2 YSLEER. The CDR3 nucleotides read TGCGCCAGCAGCCTATTTGGGGGCCCCGGTCGTTCACCCCTCCACTTT. It encodes CASSLFGGPGRSPLHF.

By sample share, this clonotype is medium-sized. The chain combines TRBV28 with TRBJ1-1; D call uncertain. Trimming pared 4 bases from V and 3 bases from J, leaving 9 bases between. Germline V CDR1 and CDR2: MDHEN, SYDVKM. The CDR3 runs 13 residues. In nucleotides, the CDR3 is TGTGCCAGCAGTTCTGGTGTGGACACTGAAGCTTTCTTT. Residues: CASSSGVDTEAFF.

This clonotype is categorized as medium-sized. This sequence joins TRBV7-9 and TRBJ2-1; D is undetermined. Trimming stripped 4 bases from V and 10 bases from J, with 14 bases between. The CDR3 sequence is 13 residues long. Germline lookup yields CDR1 SEHNR and CDR2 FQNEAQ (reference sequence). Here the CDR3 reads CASSSNGGAEQFF. CDR3 in DNA: TGTGCCAGCAGCTCCAATGGCGGAGCGGAGCAGTTCTTC.

The chain combines TRBV28 with TRBJ2-1; 13 bases align to TRBD2. The V gene's germline CDR1 is MDHEN and CDR2 SYDVKM. With V trimmed by 1 base and J by 2 bases, 5 bases remained unmatched. The CDR3 loop spans 18 amino acids. CDR3 nucleotides: TGTGCCAGCAGTTTATTGTGGGGGACTAGCGGGGCCTACAATGAGCAGTTCTTC. Its translation: CASSLLWGTSGAYNEQFF.

This clonotype appeared a few times. The chain joins TRBV18 to TRBJ1-1, with D maybe TRBD1 (5 bases). The V gene's germline CDR1 is KGHSH and CDR2 LQKENI. This CDR3 is built from 16 residues. Between the trimmed V and J ends, which lost 3 bases and 0 bases, there was a span of 14 bases. CDR3 protein: CASSPPGRGVNTEAFF. The CDR3 DNA follows: TGTGCCAGCTCACCCCCCGGTCGGGGCGTGAACACTGAAGCTTTCTTT. The full variable domain, rest sourced from reference TRBV18 and TRBJ1-1, is NAGVMQNPRHLVRRRGQEARLRCSPMKGHSHVYWYRQLPEEGLKFMVYLQKENIIDESGMPKERFSAEFPKEGPSILRIQQVVRGDSAAYFCASSPPGRGVNTEAFFGQGTRLTVV.

The V gene is TRBV12-3 or TRBV12-4, the J gene TRBJ2-7; D gene unclear. With 1 base removed from V and 3 bases from J, the gap between germline ends came to 13 bases. CDR3 length: 15 amino acids. DNA of the CDR3: TGTGCCAGCAGTTTAGGTTTATGGTCGAGCTACGAGCAGTACTTC. Its translation is CASSLGLWSSYEQYF.

This clonotype is deemed medium-sized (0.01 to 0.1%). The chain employs TRBV4-3 and TRBJ2-7; D is perhaps TRBD2 (5 bases). Germline V gene lookup returns CDR1 LGHNA and CDR2 YSLEER. The CDR3 spans 14 residues. Trimming took off 5 bases at V and 1 base at J, with 12 bases between the two ends. The DNA for the CDR3 is TGCGCCAGCAGCGAGGGATGGTTATCCTACGAGCAGTACTTC. Encoded protein: CASSEGWLSYEQYF.

This clonotype was counted at least ten times. The rearrangement links TRBV10-3 to TRBJ1-3; maybe TRBD1 (5 bases). Germline lookup yields CDR1 ENHRY and CDR2 SYGVKD. V gave up 4 bases and J gave up 0 bases, with 7 bases separating them. The CDR3 sequence is 14 residues long. The CDR3 here is CAISVDSSGNTIYF. The CDR3 nucleotides read TGTGCCATCAGTGTAGACAGCTCTGGAAACACCATATATTTT.